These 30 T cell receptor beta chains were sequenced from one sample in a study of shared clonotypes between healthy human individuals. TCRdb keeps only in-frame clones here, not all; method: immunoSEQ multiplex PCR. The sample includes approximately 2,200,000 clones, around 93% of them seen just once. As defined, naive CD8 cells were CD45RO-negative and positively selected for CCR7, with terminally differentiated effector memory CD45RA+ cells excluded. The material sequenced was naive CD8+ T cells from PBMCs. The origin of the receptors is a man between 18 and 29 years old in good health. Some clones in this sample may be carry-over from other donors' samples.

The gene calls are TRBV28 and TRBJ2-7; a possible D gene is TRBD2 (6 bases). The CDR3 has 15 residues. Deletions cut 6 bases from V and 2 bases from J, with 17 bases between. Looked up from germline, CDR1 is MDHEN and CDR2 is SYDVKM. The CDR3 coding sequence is TGTGCCAGCAGGTCCCTAGCGCGGCAGGCCTACGAGCAGTACTTC. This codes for CASRSLARQAYEQYF.

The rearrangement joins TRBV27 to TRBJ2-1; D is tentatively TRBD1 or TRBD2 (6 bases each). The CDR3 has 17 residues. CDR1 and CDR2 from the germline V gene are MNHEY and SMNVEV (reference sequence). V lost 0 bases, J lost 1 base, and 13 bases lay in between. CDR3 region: CASSLSPGAGSYNEQFF. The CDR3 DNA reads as TGTGCCAGCAGTTTATCCCCGGGGGCTGGTTCCTACAATGAGCAGTTCTTC.

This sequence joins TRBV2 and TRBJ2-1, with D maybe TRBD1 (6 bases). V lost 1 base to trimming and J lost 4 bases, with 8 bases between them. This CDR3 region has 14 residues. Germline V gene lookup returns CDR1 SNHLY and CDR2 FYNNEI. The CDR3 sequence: CASSEGRGYNEQFF. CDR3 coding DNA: TGTGCCAGCAGTGAAGGCAGGGGTTACAATGAGCAGTTCTTC. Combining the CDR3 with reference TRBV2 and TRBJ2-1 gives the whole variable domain EPEVTQTPSHQVTQMGQEVILRCVPISNHLYFYWYRQILGQKVEFLVSFYNNEISEKSEIFDDQFSVERPDGSNFTLKIRSTKLEDSAMYFCASSEGRGYNEQFFGPGTRLTVL.

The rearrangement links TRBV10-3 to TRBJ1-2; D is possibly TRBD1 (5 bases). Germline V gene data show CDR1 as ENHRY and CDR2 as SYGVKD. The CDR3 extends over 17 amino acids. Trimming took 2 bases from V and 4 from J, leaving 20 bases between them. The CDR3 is CAISEPVAGGEVYGYTF. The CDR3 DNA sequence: TGTGCCATCAGTGAGCCGGTTGCGGGGGGGGAAGTCTATGGCTACACCTTC.

The CDR3 DNA is TGTGCCAGCAGTTACTCATGGGACAGGGGACATAATGAGCAGTTCTTC. It translates to CASSYSWDRGHNEQFF. This rearrangement joins TRBV6-5 to TRBJ2-1, with TRBD1 identical over 10 bases. In germline, CDR1 is MNHEY, CDR2 SVGAGI. The CDR3 is 16 amino acids. The V gene end was trimmed by 0 bases and the J gene end by 7 bases; junction bases not matched to a gene: 6.

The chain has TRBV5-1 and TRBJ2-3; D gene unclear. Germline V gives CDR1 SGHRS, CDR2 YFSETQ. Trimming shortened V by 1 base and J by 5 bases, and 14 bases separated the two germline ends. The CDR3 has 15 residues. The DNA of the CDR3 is TGCGCCAGCAGCTTGTTCGGTTCTCTAGTAGATACGCAGTATTTT. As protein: CASSLFGSLVDTQYF.

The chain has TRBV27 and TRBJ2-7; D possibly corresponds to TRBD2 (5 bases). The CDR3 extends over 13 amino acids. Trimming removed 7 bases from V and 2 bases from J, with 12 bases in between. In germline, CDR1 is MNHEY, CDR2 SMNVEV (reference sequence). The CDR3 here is CASMSEGTYEQYF. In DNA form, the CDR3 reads TGTGCCAGCATGAGTGAGGGAACCTACGAGCAGTACTTC.

The CDR3 reads CASSFLGQGFGEQYF. As DNA, the CDR3 is TGTGCCAGCAGTTTTCTTGGACAGGGTTTCGGCGAGCAGTACTTC. V gene TRBV27 combines with J gene TRBJ2-7, with 8 nucleotides matching TRBD1. Unmatched junction bases numbered 10, after V lost 3 bases and J lost 6 bases. This CDR3 is built from 15 residues. Looked up from germline, CDR1 is MNHEY and CDR2 is SMNVEV (reference sequence).

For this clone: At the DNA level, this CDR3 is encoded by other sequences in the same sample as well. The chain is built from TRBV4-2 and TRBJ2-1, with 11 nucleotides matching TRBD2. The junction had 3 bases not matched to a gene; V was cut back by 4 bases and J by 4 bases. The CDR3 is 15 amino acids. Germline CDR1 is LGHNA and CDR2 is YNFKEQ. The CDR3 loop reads CASSPGTSGYNEQFF. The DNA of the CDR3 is TGTGCCAGCAGCCCTGGGACTAGCGGATACAATGAGCAGTTCTTC.

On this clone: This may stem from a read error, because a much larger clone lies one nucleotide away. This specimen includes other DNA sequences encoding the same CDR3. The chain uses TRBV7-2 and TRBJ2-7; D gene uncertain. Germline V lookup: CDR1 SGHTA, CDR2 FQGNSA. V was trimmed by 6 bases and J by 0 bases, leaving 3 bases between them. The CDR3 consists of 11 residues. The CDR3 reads CASRDSYEQYF. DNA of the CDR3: TGTGCCAGCAGGGACTCCTACGAGCAGTACTTC. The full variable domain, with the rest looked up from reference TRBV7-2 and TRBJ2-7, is GAGVSQSPSNKVTEKGKDVELRCDPISGHTALYWYRQSLGQGLEFLIYFQGNSAPDKSGLPSDRFSAERTGGSVSTLTIQRTQQEDSAVYLCASRDSYEQYFGPGTRLTVT.

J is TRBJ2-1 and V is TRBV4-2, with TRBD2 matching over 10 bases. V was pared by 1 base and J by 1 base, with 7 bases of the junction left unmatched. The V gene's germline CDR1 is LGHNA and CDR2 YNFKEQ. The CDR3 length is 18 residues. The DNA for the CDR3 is TGTGCCAGCAGCCAAGCCACATGGGGACTAGCGTCCTACAATGAGCAGTTCTTC. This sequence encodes CASSQATWGLASYNEQFF.

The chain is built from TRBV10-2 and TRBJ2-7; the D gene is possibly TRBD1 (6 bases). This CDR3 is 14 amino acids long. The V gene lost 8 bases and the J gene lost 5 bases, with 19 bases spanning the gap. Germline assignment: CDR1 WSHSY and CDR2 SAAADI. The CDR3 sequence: CASPETGKGHEQYF. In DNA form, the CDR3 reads TGCGCCAGCCCAGAAACAGGGAAGGGCCACGAGCAGTACTTC.

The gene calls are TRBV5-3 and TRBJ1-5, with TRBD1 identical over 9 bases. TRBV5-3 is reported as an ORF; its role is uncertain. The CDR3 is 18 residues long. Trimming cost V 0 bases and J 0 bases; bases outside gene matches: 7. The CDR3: CARSLGDRVGLSNQPQHF. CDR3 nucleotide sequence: TGTGCCAGAAGCTTGGGGGACAGGGTAGGGCTTAGCAATCAGCCCCAGCATTTT.

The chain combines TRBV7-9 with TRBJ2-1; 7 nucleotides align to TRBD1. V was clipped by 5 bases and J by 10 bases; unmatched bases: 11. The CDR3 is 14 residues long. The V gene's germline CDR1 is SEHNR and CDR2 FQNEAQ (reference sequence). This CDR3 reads CASSRRQGPMEQFF. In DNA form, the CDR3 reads TGTGCCAGCAGCCGACGACAGGGCCCCATGGAGCAGTTCTTC.

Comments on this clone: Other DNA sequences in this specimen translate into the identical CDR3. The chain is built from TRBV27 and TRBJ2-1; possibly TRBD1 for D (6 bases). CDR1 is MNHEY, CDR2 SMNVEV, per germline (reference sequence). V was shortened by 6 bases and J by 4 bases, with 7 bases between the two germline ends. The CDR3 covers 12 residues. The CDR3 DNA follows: TGTGCCAGCAGCACAGGGTACAATGAGCAGTTCTTC. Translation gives CASSTGYNEQFF.

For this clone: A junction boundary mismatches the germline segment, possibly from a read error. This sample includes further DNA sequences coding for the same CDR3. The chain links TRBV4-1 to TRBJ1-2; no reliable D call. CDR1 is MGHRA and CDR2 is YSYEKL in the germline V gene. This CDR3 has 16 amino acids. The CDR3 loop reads CASSQERRHSNYGYTF. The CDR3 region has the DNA TGCGCCAGTAGCCAGGAAAGACGCCATTCTAACTATGGCTACACCTTC.

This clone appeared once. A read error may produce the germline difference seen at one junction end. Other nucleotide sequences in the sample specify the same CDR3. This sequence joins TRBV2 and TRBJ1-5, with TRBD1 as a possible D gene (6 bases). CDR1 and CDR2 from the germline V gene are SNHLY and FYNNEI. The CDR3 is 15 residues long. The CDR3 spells CASSVEGVSNQPQHF. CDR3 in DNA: TGTGCCAGCAGCGTTGAGGGGGTGAGCAATCAGCCCCAGCACTTT.

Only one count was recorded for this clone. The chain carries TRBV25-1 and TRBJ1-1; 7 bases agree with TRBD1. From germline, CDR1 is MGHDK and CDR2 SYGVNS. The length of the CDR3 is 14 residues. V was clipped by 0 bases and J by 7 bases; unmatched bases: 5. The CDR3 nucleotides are TGTGCCAGCAGTGAATATCGGTGGGACAGTGAAGCTTTCTTT. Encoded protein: CASSEYRWDSEAFF.

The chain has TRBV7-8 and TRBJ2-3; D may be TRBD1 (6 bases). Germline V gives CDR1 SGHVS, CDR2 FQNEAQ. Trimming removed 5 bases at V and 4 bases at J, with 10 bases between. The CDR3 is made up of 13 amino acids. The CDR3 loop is CASSPGVADTQYF. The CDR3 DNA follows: TGTGCCAGCAGCCCAGGGGTCGCAGATACGCAGTATTTT.

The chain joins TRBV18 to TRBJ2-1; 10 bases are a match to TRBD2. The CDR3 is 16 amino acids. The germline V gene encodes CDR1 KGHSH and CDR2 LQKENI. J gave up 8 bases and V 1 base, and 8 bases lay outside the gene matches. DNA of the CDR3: TGTGCCAGCTCACCACAAGCGGGAGGGCCGGTGGATGAGCAGTTCTTC. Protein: CASSPQAGGPVDEQFF.

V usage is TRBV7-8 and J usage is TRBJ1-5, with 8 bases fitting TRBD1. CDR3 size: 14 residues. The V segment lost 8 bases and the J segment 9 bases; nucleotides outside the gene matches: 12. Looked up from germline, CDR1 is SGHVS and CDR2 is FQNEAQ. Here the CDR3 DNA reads TGTGCCAGCGGTTACCAGGGGGCCGGATGGCCCCAGCATTTT. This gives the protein CASGYQGAGWPQHF.

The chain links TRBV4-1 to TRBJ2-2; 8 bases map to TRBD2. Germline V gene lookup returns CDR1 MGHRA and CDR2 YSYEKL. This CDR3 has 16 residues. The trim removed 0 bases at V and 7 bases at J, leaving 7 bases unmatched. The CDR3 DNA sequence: TGCGCCAGCAGCCAAGATAAGGTAGCGGGATTCGGGGAGCTGTTTTTT. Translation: CASSQDKVAGFGELFF.

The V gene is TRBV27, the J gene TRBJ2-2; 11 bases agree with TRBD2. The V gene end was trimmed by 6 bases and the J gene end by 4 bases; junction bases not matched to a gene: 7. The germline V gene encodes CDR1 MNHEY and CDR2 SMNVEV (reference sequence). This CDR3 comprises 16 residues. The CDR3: CASRLLAGVITGELFF. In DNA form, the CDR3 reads TGTGCCAGCAGACTACTAGCGGGAGTAATCACCGGGGAGCTGTTTTTT.

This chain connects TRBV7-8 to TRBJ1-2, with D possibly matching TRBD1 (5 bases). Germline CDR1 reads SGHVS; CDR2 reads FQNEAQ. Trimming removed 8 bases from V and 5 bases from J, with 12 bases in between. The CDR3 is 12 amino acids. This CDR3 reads CASGTPEYGYTF. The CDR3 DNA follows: TGTGCCAGCGGGACCCCCGAATATGGCTACACCTTC.

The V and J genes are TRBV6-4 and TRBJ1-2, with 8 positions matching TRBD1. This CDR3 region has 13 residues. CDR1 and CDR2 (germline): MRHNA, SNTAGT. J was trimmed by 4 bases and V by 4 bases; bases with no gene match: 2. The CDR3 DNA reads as TGTGCCAGCAGTGGCGACAGGGGCTATGGCTACACCTTC. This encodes CASSGDRGYGYTF.

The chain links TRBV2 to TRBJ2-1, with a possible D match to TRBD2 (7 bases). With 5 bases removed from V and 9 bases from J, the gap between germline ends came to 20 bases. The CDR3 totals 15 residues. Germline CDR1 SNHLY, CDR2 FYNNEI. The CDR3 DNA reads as TGTGCCAGCAGTCCTATCGGGGGGCGGTGGAGTGAGCAGTTCTTC. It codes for CASSPIGGRWSEQFF.

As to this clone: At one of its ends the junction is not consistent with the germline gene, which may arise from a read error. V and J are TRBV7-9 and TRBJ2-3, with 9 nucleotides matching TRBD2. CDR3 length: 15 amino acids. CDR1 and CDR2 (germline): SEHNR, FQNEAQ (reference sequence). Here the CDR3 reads CASSVAGALEDTQYF. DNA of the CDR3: TGTGCCAGCAGCGTAGCGGGAGCCTTGGAAGATACGCAGTATTTT.

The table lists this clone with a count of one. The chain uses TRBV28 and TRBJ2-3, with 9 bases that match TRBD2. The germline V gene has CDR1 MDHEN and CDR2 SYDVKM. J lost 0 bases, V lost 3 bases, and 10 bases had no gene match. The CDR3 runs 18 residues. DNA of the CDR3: TGTGCCAGCAGTTTTTCCCTAGCGGGGAAAACAAGCACAGATACGCAGTATTTT. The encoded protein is CASSFSLAGKTSTDTQYF.

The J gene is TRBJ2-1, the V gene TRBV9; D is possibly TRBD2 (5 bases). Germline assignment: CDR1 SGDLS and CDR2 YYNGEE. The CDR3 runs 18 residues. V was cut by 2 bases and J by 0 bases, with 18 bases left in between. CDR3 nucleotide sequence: TGTGCCAGCAGCGTTGGGTACGGCGGGTGGAGCTCCTACAATGAGCAGTTCTTC. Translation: CASSVGYGGWSSYNEQFF.

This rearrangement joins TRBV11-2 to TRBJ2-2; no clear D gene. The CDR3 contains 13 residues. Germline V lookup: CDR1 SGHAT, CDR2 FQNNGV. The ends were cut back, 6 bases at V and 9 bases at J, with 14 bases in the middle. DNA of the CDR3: TGTGCCAGCAGTGATCGGGCCCCCCGGGAGCTGTTTTTT. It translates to CASSDRAPRELFF.